This TCR beta chain was found in a study of T cell repertoires in cytomegalovirus infection. In the case of this clonotype: Its cognate antigen is unknown.

The CDR3 is 13 residues long. V was shortened by 5 bases and J by 8 bases, with 18 bases between the two germline ends. The V gene's germline CDR1 is DFQATT and CDR2 SNEGSKA (reference sequence). Using its own MiXCR run on the reads, TCRdb lists one record per CDR3 protein. The data show a few hundred thousand distinct CDR3 sequences, 35% to 50% seen once. The chain carries TRBV20-1 and TRBJ1-1; D call uncertain. The source of this sequence is a human donor in good health (CMV status not recorded). Some clones in this sample may be carry-over from other donors' samples. The input for sequencing was cultured PBMCs, taken from culture after CMV antigen stimulation. The CDR3 loop is CSALSTDNGEAFF. The CDR3 bases are TGCAGTGCTCTCTCGACCGATAACGGGGAAGCTTTCTTT.